This record looks at one T cell receptor (beta chain) sequence and its context. The data belong to a study of T cells in localized non-small cell lung cancer. Produced via immunoSEQ multiplex PCR; TCRdb's table is partial and in-frame only. Of under 5,500 clones listed, 25% to 35% are singletons. CDR3 length equals 14 residues. Germline values: CDR1 SGHRS, CDR2 YFSETQ. V lost 5 bases to trimming and J lost 3 bases, with 11 bases between them. V and J are TRBV5-1 and TRBJ1-4; D gene ambiguous. Sequencing was performed on lung tumor tissue, taken before any cancer treatment. This sequence was found in a female donor older than 55 with stage I lung adenocarcinoma. The CDR3 sequence is CASRSGRANEKLFF. The CDR3 nucleotides are TGCGCCAGCAGGTCCGGGAGAGCTAATGAAAAACTGTTTTTT.